This T cell receptor (beta chain) is from a study of prognosis after radiotherapy for stage I lung cancer. Study context: In about 14 patients the disease was a newly diagnosed primary stage I lung tumor, whereas a few had oligometastatic NSCLC following surgical resection of the primary tumor.

By two-round multiplex PCR, the TCR beta CDR3 was amplified from genomic DNA. Gene-specific TRBV and TRBJ primers were used in PCR round one. TCRdb passed the multiplex PCR reads through MiXCR, listing each CDR3 protein once. The data show about 21,000 distinct CDR3 sequences, about 40% seen once. Comments on this clonotype: The antigen is undetermined.

Study-wide results and caveats: Usage of the TRBV and TRBJ genes (in patients with versus without metastases) was reportedly different.

Germline V gene lookup returns CDR1 SGHKS and CDR2 YYEKEE (reference sequence). The germline V and J ends were trimmed by 4 bases and 0 bases, with 19 bases remaining between them. This CDR3 has 18 amino acids. The source of this sequence is a donor aged 50 or older with non-small cell lung cancer. The genes are TRBV5-5 and TRBJ1-4; TRBD1 is a possible D gene (5 bases). The starting material was PBMCs, obtained before or after stereotactic body radiation therapy (not recorded which). The CDR3 coding sequence is TGTGCCAGCAGCCAAGAGTGGGCAGGGAGTGCAACTAATGAAAAACTGTTTTTT. Translation gives CASSQEWAGSATNEKLFF. Filled out from reference TRBV5-5 and TRBJ1-4, the complete variable domain reads DAGVTQSPTHLIKTRGQQVTLRCSPISGHKSVSWYQQVLGQGPQFIFQYYEKEERGRGNFPDRFSARQFPNYSSELNVNALLLGDSALYLCASSQEWAGSATNEKLFFGSGTQLSVL.